This T cell receptor beta chain originates from a study of T cell repertoires in cytomegalovirus infection. Background on the study: HLA-B-restricted CMV epitopes that are well studied were used alongside recently identified HLA-C-restricted ones. Study-level results: Identification of carriers of CMV plus the relevant HLA was achieved through cumulative public TCR beta family frequency.

Using its own MiXCR run on the reads, TCRdb lists one record per CDR3 protein. The data contain hundreds of thousands of distinct CDR3 sequences, roughly a third of them singletons. V was pared by 8 bases and J by 6 bases, with 1 base of the junction left unmatched. The CDR3 is 12 amino acids. Germline values: CDR1 SEHNR, CDR2 FQNEAQ (reference sequence). Worth noting for this clonotype: The antigen remains undetermined.

The source of this sequence is a human donor in good health (CMV status not recorded). Some clones in this sample may be carry-over from other donors' samples. This chain joins TRBV7-9 and TRBJ1-6, with 7 bases aligning to TRBD1. The sample was cultured PBMCs, taken from culture after CMV antigen stimulation. Written as DNA, the CDR3 is TGTGCCAGCGGGACAGTTAATTCACCCCTCCACTTT. This gives the protein CASGTVNSPLHF.